This TCR beta chain was identified in a study of cytomegalovirus exposure and HLA in healthy donors. Researchers ran the PCR with 60 Vbeta and 13 Jbeta primers. As processed by the authors: An analysis that came later counted 73 million or so unique TCR beta chains, approximately 10 million shared. The method was immunoSEQ multiplex PCR; TCRdb's version includes in-frame clones alone and lacks a portion of them. D and trimming were read from the DNA, whereas the V and J calls and clone size are those reported in that table. Here the sample spans about 130,000 clones, around 67% being singletons. Trimming pared 6 bases from V and 4 bases from J, leaving 7 bases between. The germline gives CDR1 MNHNY, CDR2 SVGAGI (reference sequence). The CDR3 spans 12 residues.

Sequencing used PBMCs. The chain is built from TRBV6-6 and TRBJ1-5, with unresolved D. The source of this sequence is a man aged 55 to 69 in good health and CMV-seropositive. CDR3 in DNA: TGTGCCAGCAGCCAGGTAAATCAGCCCCAGCATTTT. It is translated as CASSQVNQPQHF.